Presented here are 5 T cell receptor beta chains from one specimen sequenced in a study of radiation and T cells in renal cell carcinoma. Sample time point: blood 4 weeks post-SBRT, at nephrectomy. Sample treatment: 15 Gy SBRT to primary tumor, nephrectomy 4 weeks later. Some clones are missing from TCRdb's copy, which holds only in-frame ones; the method was immunoSEQ multiplex PCR. Here the sample spans about 140,000 clones, less than 90% being singletons. The specimen comprised blood, sampled from a patient whose treatment included radiotherapy and nephrectomy. The receptors were sampled from a woman aged 50 to 60 with renal cell carcinoma.

The chain is built from TRBV30 and TRBJ2-5; D remains unclear. The germline gives CDR1 GTSNPN, CDR2 SVGIG (reference sequence). Trimming removed 2 bases at V and 5 bases at J, with 6 bases between. CDR3 length: 11 amino acids. CDR3 in amino acids: CAWSIGETQYF. DNA for the CDR3: TGTGCCTGGAGTATCGGGGAGACCCAGTACTTC.

V and J are TRBV7-2 and TRBJ2-3; no definite D call. Per germline, CDR1 SGHTA and CDR2 FQGNSA. The V end was cut by 1 base, the J end by 4 bases, with 3 bases between. The CDR3 spans 12 residues. CDR3 protein: CASSLVADTQYF. For the CDR3, the DNA is TGTGCCAGCAGCTTAGTTGCAGATACGCAGTATTTT.

A note on this clone: At the DNA level, this CDR3 is encoded by other sequences in the same sample as well. This chain uses TRBV29-1 with TRBJ2-2; D gene ambiguous. Trimming shortened V by 3 bases and J by 4 bases, and 3 bases separated the two germline ends. This CDR3 contains 11 residues. Germline lookup yields CDR1 SQVTM and CDR2 ANQGSEA. The CDR3 nucleotides are TGCAGCGTTGAGGGCACCGGGGAGCTGTTTTTT. Amino acids: CSVEGTGELFF.

The chain employs TRBV19 and TRBJ2-5; 7 bases are a match to TRBD1. V was clipped by 8 bases and J by 5 bases; unmatched bases: 8. Germline CDR1 and CDR2: LNHDA and SQIVND (reference sequence). The CDR3 has 13 residues. CDR3 sequence: CASQRDRAETQYF. DNA of the CDR3: TGTGCCAGTCAAAGAGACAGGGCGGAGACCCAGTACTTC.

The gene calls are TRBV7-9 and TRBJ1-1; D is possibly TRBD1 (5 bases). Germline CDR1 and CDR2: SEHNR and FQNEAQ (reference sequence). The ends were cut back, 6 bases at V and 1 base at J, with 15 bases in the middle. There are 15 residues in the CDR3. CDR3 protein: CASSSSDSRNTEAFF. The CDR3 coding sequence is TGTGCCAGCAGTTCTTCTGACAGCCGGAACACTGAAGCTTTCTTT. Full variable domain (remainder filled in from reference TRBV7-9 and TRBJ1-1): DTGVSQNPRHKITKRGQNVTFRCDPISEHNRLYWYRQTLGQGPEFLTYFQNEAQLEKSRLLSDRFSAERPKGSFSTLEIQRTEQGDSAMYLCASSSSDSRNTEAFFGQGTRLTVV.